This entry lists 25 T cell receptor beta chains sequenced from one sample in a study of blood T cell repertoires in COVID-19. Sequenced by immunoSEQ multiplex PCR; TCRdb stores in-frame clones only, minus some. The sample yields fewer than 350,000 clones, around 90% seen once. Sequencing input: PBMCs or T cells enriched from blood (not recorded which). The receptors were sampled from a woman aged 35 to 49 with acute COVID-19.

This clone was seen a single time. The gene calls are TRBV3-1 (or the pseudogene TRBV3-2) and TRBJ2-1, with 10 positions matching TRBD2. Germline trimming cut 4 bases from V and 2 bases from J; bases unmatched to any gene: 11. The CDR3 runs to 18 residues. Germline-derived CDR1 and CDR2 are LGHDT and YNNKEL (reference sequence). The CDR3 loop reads CASSPQWSGGAPYNEQFF. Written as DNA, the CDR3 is TGTGCCAGCAGCCCCCAGTGGAGCGGGGGGGCCCCCTACAATGAGCAGTTCTTC.

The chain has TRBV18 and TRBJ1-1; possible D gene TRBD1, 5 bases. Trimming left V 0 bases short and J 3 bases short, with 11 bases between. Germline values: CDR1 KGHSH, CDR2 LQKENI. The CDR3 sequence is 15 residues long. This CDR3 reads CASSPPSRADTEAFF. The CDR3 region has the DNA TGTGCCAGCTCACCACCCTCCAGGGCTGACACTGAAGCTTTCTTT.

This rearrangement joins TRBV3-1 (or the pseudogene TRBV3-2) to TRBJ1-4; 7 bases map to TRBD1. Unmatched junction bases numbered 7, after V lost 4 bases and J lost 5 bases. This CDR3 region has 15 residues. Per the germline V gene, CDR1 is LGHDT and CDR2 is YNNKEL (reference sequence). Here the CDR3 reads CASSLWGQRNEKLFF. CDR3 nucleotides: TGTGCCAGCAGCCTCTGGGGACAGCGAAATGAAAAACTGTTTTTT.

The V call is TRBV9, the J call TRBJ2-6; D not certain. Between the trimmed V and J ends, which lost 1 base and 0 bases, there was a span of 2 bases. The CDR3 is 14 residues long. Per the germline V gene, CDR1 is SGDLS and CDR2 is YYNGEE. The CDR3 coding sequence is TGTGCCAGCAGCGTACACTCTGGGGCCAACGTCCTGACTTTC. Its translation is CASSVHSGANVLTF.

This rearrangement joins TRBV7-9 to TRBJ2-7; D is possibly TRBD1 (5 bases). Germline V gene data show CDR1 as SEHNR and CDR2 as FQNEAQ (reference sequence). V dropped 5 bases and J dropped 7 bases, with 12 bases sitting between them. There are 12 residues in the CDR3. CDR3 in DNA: TGTGCCAGCAGCCGCGCAGGGTTAGAGCAGTACTTC. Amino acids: CASSRAGLEQYF.

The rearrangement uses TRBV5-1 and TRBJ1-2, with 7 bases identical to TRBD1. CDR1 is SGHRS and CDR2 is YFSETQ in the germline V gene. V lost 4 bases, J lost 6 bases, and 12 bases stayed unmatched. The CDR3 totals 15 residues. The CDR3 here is CASSPYHGTDHGYTF. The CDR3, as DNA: TGCGCCAGCAGCCCCTATCACGGGACAGATCATGGCTACACCTTC.

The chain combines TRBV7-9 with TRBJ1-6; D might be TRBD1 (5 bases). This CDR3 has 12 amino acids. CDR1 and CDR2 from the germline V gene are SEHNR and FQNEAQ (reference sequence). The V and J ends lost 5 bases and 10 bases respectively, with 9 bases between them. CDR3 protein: CASSTRQSPLHF. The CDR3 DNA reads TGTGCCAGCAGCACCAGACAGTCACCCCTCCACTTT.

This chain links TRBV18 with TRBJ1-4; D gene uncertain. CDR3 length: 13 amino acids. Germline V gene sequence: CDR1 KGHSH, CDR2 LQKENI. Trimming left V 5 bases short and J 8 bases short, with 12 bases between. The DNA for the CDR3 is TGTGCCAGCTCATCGGTTCCCCTGGAAAAACTGTTTTTT. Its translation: CASSSVPLEKLFF.

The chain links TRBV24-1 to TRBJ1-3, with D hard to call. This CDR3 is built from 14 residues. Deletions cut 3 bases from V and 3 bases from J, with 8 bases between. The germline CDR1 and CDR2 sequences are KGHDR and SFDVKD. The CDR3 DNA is TGTGCCACCAGTGATACTGGGCGTGGAAACACCATATATTTT. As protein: CATSDTGRGNTIYF.

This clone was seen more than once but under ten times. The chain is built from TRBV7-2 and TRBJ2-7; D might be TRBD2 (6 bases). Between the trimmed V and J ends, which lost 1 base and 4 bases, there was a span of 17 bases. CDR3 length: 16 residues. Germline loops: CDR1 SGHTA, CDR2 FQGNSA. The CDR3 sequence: CASSLGVWEDYYEQYF. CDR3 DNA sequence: TGTGCCAGCAGCTTAGGGGTGTGGGAGGATTATTACGAGCAGTACTTC.

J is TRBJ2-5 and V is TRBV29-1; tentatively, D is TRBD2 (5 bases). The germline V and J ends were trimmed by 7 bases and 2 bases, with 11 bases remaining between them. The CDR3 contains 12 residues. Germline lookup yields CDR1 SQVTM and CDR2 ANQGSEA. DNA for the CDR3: TGCAGCGCTGCGGGCGGACAAGAGACCCAGTACTTC. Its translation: CSAAGGQETQYF.

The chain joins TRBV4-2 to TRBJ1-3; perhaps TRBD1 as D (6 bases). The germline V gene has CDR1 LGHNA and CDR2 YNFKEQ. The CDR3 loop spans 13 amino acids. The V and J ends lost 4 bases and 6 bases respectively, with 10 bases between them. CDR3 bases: TGTGCCAGCAGCCCCCAGGGACAAAACACCATATATTTT. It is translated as CASSPQGQNTIYF.

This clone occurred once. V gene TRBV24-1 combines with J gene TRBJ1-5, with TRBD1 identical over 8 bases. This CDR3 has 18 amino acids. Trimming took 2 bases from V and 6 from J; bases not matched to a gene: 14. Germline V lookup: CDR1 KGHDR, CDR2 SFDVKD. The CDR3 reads CATSDSRDRSRFVQPQHF. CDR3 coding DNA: TGTGCCACCAGTGATTCCCGGGACAGGTCCCGTTTCGTTCAGCCCCAGCATTTT.

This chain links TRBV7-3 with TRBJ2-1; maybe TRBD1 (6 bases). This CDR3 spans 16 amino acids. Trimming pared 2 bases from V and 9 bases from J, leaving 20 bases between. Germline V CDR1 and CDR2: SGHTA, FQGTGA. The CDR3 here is CASSLASGTQLPEQFF. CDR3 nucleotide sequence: TGTGCCAGCAGCTTAGCCTCCGGGACACAGCTACCTGAGCAGTTCTTC.

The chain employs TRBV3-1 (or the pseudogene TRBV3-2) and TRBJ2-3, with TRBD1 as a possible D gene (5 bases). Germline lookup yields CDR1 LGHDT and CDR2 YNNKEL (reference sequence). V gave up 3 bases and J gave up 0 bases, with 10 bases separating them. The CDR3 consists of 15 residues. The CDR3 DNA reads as TGTGCCAGCAGCCACAGACAGAAGAGCACAGATACGCAGTATTTT. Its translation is CASSHRQKSTDTQYF.

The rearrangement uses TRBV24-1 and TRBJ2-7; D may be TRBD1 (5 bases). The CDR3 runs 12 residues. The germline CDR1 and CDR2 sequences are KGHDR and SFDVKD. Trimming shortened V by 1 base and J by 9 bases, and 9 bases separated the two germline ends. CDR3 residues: CATSDFQGSQYF. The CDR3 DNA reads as TGTGCCACCAGTGATTTTCAGGGATCGCAGTACTTC.

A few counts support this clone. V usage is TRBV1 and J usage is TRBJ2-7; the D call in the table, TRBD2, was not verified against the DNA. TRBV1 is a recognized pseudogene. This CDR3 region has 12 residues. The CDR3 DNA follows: TGCACCAGCAGCCAAGGAGCCTACGAGCAGTACTTC. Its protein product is CTSSQGAYEQYF.

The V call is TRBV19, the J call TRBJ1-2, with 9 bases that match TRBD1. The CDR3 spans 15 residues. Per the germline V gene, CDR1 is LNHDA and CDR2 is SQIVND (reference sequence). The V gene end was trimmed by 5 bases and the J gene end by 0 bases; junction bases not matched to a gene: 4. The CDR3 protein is CASSVWTGANYGYTF. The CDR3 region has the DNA TGTGCCAGTAGTGTTTGGACAGGGGCTAACTATGGCTACACCTTC.

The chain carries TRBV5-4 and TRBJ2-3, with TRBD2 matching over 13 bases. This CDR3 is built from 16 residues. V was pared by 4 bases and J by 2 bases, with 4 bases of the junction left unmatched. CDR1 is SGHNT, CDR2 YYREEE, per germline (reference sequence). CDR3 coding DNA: TGTGCCAGCAGCGCGGGACTAGCGGGGCCCACAGATACGCAGTATTTT. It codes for CASSAGLAGPTDTQYF. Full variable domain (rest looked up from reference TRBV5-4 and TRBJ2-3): ETGVTQSPTHLIKTRGQQVTLRCSSQSGHNTVSWYQQALGQGPQFIFQYYREEENGRGNFPPRFSGLQFPNYSSELNVNALELDDSALYLCASSAGLAGPTDTQYFGPGTRLTVL.

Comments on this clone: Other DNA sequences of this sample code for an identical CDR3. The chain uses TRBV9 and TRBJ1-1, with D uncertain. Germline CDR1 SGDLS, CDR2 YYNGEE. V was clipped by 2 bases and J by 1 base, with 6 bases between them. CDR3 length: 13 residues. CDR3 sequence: CASSVARNTEAFF. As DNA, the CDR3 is TGTGCCAGCAGCGTGGCAAGGAACACTGAAGCTTTCTTT.

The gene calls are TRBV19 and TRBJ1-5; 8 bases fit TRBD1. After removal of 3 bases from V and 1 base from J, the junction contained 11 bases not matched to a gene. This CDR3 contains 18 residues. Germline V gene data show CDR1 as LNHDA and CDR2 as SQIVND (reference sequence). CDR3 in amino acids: CASSIGDRGPESNQPQHF. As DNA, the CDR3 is TGTGCCAGTAGTATCGGTGACAGGGGTCCGGAGAGCAATCAGCCCCAGCATTTT.

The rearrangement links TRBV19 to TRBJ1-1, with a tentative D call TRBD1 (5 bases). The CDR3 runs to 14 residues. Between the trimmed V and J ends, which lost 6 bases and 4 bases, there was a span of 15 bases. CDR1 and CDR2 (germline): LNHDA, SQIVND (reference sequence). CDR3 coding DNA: TGTGCCAGTAGCCCCTCGGGGGGTGGCACTGAAGCTTTCTTT. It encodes CASSPSGGGTEAFF.

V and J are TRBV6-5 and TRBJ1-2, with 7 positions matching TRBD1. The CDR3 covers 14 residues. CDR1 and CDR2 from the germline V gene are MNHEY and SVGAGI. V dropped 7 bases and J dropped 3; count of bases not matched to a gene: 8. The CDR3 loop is CASKDEGADYGYTF. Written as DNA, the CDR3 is TGTGCCAGCAAGGATGAGGGGGCGGACTATGGCTACACCTTC.

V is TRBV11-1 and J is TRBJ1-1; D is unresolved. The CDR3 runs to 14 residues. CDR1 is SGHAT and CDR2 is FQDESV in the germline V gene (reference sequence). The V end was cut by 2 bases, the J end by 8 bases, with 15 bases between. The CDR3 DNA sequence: TGTGCCAGCAGCTTAACAGTTCTTTCGGTGGAAGCTTTCTTT. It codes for CASSLTVLSVEAFF.

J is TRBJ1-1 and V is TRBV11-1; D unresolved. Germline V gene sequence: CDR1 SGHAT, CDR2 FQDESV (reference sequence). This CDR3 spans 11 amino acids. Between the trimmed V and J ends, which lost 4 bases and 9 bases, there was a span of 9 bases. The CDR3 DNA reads TGTGCCAGCAGCTATCACTCCCAAGCTTTCTTT. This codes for CASSYHSQAFF.